These T cell receptor beta chains were read from a single sample in a study of T cell responses to AZD1222 COVID-19 vaccine. Profiling relied on immunoSEQ multiplex PCR, and the TCRdb table lists in-frame clones only, not all of them. Of fewer than 150,000 clones detected, 93% appear once; the ten largest clones hold roughly 0.87%. Sequences were derived from peripheral blood, sampled on day 0 of AZD1222 vaccination. The origin of the receptors is an adult in good health. CDR3s include the opening cysteine and the closing phenylalanine or tryptophan. Each record gives: V gene, clone size, J gene, D gene, CDR3 protein, CDR3 DNA. D genes are given only for firm matches. Some rows have no size entry. The others give once, few or many, or a class for an expanded clone.

TRBV19	-	TRBJ1-6	TRBD1	CASSIRTGVSSPLHF	TGTGCCAGTAGTATTCGGACAGGGGTTAGTTCACCCCTCCACTTT
TRBV9	-	TRBJ2-5	TRBD2	CASSVVAGLQETQYF	TGTGCCAGCAGCGTAGTAGCGGGACTACAAGAGACCCAGTACTTC
TRBV7-9	-	TRBJ2-1	TRBD2	CASGPFGGRAYNEQFF	TGTGCCAGCGGACCCTTCGGGGGGAGGGCCTACAATGAGCAGTTCTTC
TRBV19	-	TRBJ1-4	-	CASSPRTAANEKLFF	TGTGCCAGTAGTCCGAGGACAGCCGCTAATGAAAAACTGTTTTTT
TRBV3-1/TRBV3-2	-	TRBJ2-1	-	CASSRPEGGANNEQFF	TGTGCCAGCAGCCGACCCGAGGGGGGGGCGAACAATGAGCAGTTCTTC
TRBV19	-	TRBJ2-3	-	CASSIGPDTQYF	TGTGCCAGTAGTATAGGCCCAGATACGCAGTATTTT
TRBV2	few	TRBJ1-6	-	CASSAWGSLHF	TGTGCCAGCAGTGCATGGGGATCCCTCCACTTT
TRBV2	-	TRBJ1-5	TRBD1	CASSLQGNSNQPQHF	TGTGCCAGCAGTCTACAGGGGAATAGCAATCAGCCCCAGCATTTT
TRBV7-9	-	TRBJ1-1	-	CASSLAGGGTEAFF	TGTGCCAGCAGCTTAGCGGGGGGTGGAACTGAAGCTTTCTTT
TRBV2	-	TRBJ2-1	TRBD1	CASSEQGVFGDEQFF	TGTGCCAGCAGTGAACAGGGGGTCTTTGGGGATGAGCAGTTCTTC
TRBV18	once	TRBJ1-1	TRBD1	CASSPNRGNTEAFF	TGTGCCAGCTCACCAAACAGGGGAAACACTGAAGCTTTCTTT
TRBV10-2	-	TRBJ2-4	-	CASSEQGMDIQYF	TGCGCCAGCAGTGAGCAGGGAATGGACATTCAGTACTTC
TRBV12-3/TRBV12-4	-	TRBJ1-1	-	CASRWQRNTEAFF	TGTGCCAGCAGATGGCAGAGGAACACTGAAGCTTTCTTT
TRBV4-1	-	TRBJ2-3	-	CASSRDPQDTQYF	TGCGCCAGCAGCCGTGACCCCCAGGATACGCAGTATTTT
TRBV10-3	-	TRBJ1-6	-	CAISDLADSPLHF	TGTGCCATCAGCGACCTTGCCGATTCACCCCTCCACTTT
TRBV5-4	once	TRBJ1-2	-	CASSLGVNVGQTTYGYTF	TGTGCCAGCAGCTTGGGTGTTAATGTTGGACAGACCACCTATGGCTACACCTTC